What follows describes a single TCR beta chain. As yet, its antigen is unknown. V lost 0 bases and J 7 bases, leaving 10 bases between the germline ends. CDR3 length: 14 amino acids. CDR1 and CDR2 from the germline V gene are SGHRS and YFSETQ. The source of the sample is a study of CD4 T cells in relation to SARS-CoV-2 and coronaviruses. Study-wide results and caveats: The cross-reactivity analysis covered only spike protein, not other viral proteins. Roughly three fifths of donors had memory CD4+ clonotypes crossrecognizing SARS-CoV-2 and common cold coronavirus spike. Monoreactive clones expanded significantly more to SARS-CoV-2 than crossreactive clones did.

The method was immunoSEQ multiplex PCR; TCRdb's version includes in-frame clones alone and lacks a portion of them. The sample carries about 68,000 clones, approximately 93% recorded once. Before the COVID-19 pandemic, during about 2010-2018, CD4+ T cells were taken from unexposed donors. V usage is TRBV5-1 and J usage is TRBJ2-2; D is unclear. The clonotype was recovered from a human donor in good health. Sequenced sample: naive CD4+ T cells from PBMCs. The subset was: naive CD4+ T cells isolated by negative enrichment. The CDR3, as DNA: TGCGCCAGCAGCTTGGAGCCCTGGGACGGGGAGCTGTTTTTT. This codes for CASSLEPWDGELFF. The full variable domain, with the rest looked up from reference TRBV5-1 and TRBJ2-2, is KAGVTQTPRYLIKTRGQQVTLSCSPISGHRSVSWYQQTPGQGLQFLFEYFSETQRNKGNFPGRFSGRQFSNSRSEMNVSTLELGDSALYLCASSLEPWDGELFFGEGSRLTVL.